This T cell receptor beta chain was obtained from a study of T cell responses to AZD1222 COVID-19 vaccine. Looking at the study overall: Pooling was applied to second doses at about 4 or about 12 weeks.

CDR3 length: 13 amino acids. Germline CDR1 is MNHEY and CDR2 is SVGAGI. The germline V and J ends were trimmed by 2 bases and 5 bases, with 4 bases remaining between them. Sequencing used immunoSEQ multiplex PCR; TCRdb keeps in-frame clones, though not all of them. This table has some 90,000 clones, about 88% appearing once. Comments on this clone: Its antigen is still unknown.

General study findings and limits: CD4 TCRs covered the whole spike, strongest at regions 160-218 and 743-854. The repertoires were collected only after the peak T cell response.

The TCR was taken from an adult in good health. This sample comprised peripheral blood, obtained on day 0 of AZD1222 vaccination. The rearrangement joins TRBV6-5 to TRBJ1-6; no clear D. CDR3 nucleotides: TGTGCCAGCAGTTACAGGGATAATTCACCCCTCCACTTT. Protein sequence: CASSYRDNSPLHF.